A single sample gave rise to the 8 T cell receptor beta chains below, sequenced in a study of blood T cell repertoires in COVID-19. Method: immunoSEQ multiplex PCR; TCRdb's copy keeps in-frame clones and lacks some. The sample contains 220,000 or so clones, approximately 85% of which appear only once. Material: peripheral blood. The receptors come from a woman of 80 years or more with COVID-19, enrolled during active disease.

This clone appeared a single time. The J gene is TRBJ2-1, the V gene TRBV6-2 or TRBV6-3; possible D gene TRBD2, 6 bases. V lost 0 bases and J lost 3, with 15 bases in between. Per the germline V gene, CDR1 is MNHEY and CDR2 is SVGEGT. This CDR3 region has 17 residues. CDR3 region: CASSYSLSPGLYNEQFF. The CDR3 bases are TGTGCCAGCAGTTACTCCCTTTCTCCGGGACTCTACAATGAGCAGTTCTTC.

The chain has TRBV15 and TRBJ2-7, with TRBD1 matching 8 bases. Germline assignment: CDR1 LNHNV and CDR2 YYDKDF (reference sequence). The CDR3 sequence is 14 residues long. Trimming at V came to 4 bases and at J to 5 bases, leaving 7 bases not matched to a gene. In DNA, the CDR3 is TGTGCCACCAGCAAATTTGACAGGGGACACGAGCAGTACTTC. Amino acid sequence: CATSKFDRGHEQYF.

The CDR3 nucleotides read TGTGCCACCAGTGACCGCGGGACAGGGGGGTCAGGCATTCAGTACTTC. Translation gives CATSDRGTGGSGIQYF. The chain has TRBV24-1 and TRBJ2-4, with TRBD1 matching over 11 bases. Germline trimming cut 4 bases from V and 9 bases from J; bases unmatched to any gene: 10. This CDR3 is 16 amino acids long. Per germline, CDR1 KGHDR and CDR2 SFDVKD.

V and J are TRBV6-5 and TRBJ1-3; weak D call: TRBD1 (6 bases). The CDR3 runs 15 residues. The germline gives CDR1 MNHEY, CDR2 SVGAGI. With 4 bases removed from V and 0 bases from J, the gap between germline ends came to 10 bases. DNA for the CDR3: TGTGCCAGCAGTTTGAGGGACACCTCTGGAAACACCATATATTTT. It translates to CASSLRDTSGNTIYF.

Of note for this clone: Within the sample, other DNA sequences also encode this same CDR3. The V gene is TRBV5-1, the J gene TRBJ1-4, with D perhaps matching TRBD1 (5 bases). This CDR3 has 13 amino acids. The V gene's germline CDR1 is SGHRS and CDR2 YFSETQ. V was clipped by 5 bases and J by 8 bases, with 13 bases between them. CDR3: CASSRGLGEKLFF. CDR3 in DNA: TGCGCCAGCAGTCGGGGACTTGGGGAAAAACTGTTTTTT.

J is TRBJ1-1 and V is TRBV5-1, with 11 bases matching TRBD1. CDR3 length equals 13 residues. CDR1 is SGHRS and CDR2 is YFSETQ in the germline V gene. J was trimmed by 9 bases and V by 4 bases; bases with no gene match: 5. The CDR3, as DNA: TGCGCCAGCAGCCCCGGGACAGGGGGTAAAGCTTTCTTT. Its translation: CASSPGTGGKAFF.

The chain carries TRBV21-1 and TRBJ2-7; TRBD2 reflects the table's D call only, with no check against the DNA. TRBV21-1 is shown as a pseudogene. CDR3 length: 14 residues. DNA of the CDR3: TGTGCCAGCAGCAAAGTGGAAGCGAGCGGCGAGCAGTACTTC. Protein: CASSKVEASGEQYF.

The chain links TRBV18 to TRBJ2-6, with 10 bases lining up with TRBD1. The CDR3 is made up of 16 amino acids. Germline CDR1 reads KGHSH; CDR2 reads LQKENI. V lost 3 bases and J lost 2; bases outside the gene matches: 1. CDR3 amino acids: CASSPGQGTGANVLTF. CDR3 DNA sequence: TGTGCCAGCTCACCGGGACAGGGGACTGGGGCCAACGTCCTGACTTTC.